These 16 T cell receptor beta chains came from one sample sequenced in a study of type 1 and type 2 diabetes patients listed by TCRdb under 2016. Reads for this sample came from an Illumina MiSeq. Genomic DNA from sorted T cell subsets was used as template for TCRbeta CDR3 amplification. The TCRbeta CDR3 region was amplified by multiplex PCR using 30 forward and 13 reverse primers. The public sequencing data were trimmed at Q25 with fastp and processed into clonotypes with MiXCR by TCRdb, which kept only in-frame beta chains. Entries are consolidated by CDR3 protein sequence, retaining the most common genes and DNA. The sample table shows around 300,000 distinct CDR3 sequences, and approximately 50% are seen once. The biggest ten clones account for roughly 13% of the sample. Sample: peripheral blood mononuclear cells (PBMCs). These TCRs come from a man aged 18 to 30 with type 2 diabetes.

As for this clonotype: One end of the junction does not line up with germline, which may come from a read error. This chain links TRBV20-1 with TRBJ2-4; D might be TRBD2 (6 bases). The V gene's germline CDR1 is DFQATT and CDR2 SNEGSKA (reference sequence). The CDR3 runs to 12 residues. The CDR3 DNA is TGCAGTGCTGGGTTAGGGGAGGCGATTCAGTCCTTC. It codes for CSAGLGEAIQSF.

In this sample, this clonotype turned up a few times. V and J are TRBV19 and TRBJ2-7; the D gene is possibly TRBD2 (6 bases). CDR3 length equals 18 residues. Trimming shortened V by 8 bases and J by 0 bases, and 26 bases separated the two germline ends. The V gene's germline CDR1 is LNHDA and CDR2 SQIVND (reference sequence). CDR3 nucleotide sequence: TGTGCCAGTTACCCTCCTTGTAGGTTGGGGGGTAGCTCCTACGAGCAGTACTTC. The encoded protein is CASYPPCRLGGSSYEQYF.

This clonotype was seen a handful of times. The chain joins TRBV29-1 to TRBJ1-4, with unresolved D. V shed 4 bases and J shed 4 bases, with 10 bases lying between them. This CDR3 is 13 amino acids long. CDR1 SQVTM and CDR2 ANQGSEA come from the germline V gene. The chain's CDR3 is CSVAGILNEKLFF. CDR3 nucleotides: TGCAGCGTTGCCGGGATCCTTAATGAAAAACTGTTTTTT.

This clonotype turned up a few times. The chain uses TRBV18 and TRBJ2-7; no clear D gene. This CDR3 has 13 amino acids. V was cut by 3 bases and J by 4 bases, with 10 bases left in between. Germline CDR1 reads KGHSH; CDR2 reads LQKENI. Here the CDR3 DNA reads TGTGCCAGCTCACCCCCCGACACTTACGAGCAGTACTTC. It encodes CASSPPDTYEQYF.

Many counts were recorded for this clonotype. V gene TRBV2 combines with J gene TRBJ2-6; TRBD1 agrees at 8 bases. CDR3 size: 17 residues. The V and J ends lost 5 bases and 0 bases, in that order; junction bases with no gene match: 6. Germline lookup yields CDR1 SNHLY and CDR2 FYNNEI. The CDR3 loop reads CASSWTGSISGANVLTF. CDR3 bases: TGTGCCAGCAGTTGGACAGGGTCGATCTCTGGGGCCAACGTCCTGACTTTC.

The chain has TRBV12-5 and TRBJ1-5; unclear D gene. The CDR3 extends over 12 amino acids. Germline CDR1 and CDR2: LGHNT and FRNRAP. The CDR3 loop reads CASSLGEQPQHF. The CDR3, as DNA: TGTGCCAGCAGTTTGGGCGAACAGCCCCAGCATTTT.

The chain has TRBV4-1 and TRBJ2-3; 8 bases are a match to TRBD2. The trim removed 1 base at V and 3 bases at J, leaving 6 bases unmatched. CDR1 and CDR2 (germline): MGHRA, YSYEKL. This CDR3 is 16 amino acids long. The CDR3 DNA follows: TGCGCCAGCAGCCAAGCGAGGGGGACTAGGACAGATACGCAGTATTTT. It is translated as CASSQARGTRTDTQYF.

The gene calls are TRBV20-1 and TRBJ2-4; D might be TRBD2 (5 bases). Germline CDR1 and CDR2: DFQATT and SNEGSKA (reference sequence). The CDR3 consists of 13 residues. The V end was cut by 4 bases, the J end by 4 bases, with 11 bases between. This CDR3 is CSAIPSGKNIQYF. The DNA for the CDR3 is TGCAGTGCTATTCCGAGCGGAAAAAACATTCAGTACTTC.

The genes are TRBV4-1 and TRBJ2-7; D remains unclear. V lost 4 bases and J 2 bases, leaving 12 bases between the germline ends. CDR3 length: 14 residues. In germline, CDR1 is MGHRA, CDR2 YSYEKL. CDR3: CASSPNRAPYEQYF. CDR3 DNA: TGCGCCAGCAGCCCCAACCGGGCCCCCTACGAGCAGTACTTC.

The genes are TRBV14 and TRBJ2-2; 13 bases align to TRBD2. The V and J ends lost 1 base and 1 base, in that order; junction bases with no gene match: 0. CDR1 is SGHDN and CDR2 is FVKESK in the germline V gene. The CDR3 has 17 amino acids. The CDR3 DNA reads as TGTGCCAGCAGCCAAGGGACTAGCGGGGGGAACACCGGGGAGCTGTTTTTT. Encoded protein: CASSQGTSGGNTGELFF.

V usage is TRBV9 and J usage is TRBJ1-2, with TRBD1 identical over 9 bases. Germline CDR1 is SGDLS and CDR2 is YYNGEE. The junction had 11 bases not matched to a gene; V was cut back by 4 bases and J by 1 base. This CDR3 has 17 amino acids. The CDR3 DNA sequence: TGTGCCAGCAGCAATATGGGACAGGGATATTTTAACTATGGCTACACCTTC. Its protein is CASSNMGQGYFNYGYTF.

The DNA for the CDR3 is TGTGCCAGTAGTACCTGGGACAATAGCTACGAGCAGTACTTC. This codes for CASSTWDNSYEQYF. The chain uses TRBV19 and TRBJ2-7; D may be TRBD1 (6 bases). The CDR3 spans 14 residues. Germline V CDR1 and CDR2: LNHDA, SQIVND (reference sequence). Trimming removed 4 bases at V and 3 bases at J, with 13 bases between.

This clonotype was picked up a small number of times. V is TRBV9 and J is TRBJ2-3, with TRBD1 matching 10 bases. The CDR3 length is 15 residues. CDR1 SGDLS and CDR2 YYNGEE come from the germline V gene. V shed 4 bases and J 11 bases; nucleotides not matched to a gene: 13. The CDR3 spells CASSPSGSGDRGQYF. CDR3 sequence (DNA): TGTGCCAGCAGCCCTAGCGGTAGTGGGGACAGGGGGCAGTATTTT.

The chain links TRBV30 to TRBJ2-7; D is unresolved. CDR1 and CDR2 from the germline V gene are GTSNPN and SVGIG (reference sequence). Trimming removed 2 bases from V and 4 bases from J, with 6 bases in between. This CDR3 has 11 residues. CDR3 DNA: TGTGCCTGGAGTCTTCAGTACGAGCAGTACTTC. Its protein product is CAWSLQYEQYF.

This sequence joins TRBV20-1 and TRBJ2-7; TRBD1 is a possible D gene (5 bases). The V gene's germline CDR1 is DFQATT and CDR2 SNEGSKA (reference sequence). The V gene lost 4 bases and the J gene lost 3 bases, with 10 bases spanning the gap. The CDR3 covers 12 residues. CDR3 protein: CSAIKQGYEQYF. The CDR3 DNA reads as TGCAGTGCTATAAAGCAGGGCTACGAGCAGTACTTC.

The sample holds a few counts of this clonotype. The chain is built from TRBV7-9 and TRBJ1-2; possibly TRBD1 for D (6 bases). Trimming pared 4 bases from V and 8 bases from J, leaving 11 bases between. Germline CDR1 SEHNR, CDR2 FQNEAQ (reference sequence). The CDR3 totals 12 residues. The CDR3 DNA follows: TGTGCCAGCAGCTCAACAGGGTGGGGCTACACCTTC. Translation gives CASSSTGWGYTF.